Shown below are 6 T cell receptor beta chains from a single sample sequenced in a study of cytomegalovirus exposure and HLA in healthy donors. 13 Jbeta primers and 60 Vbeta primers were used for the PCR. The method was immunoSEQ multiplex PCR; TCRdb's version includes in-frame clones alone and lacks a portion of them. The sample lists about 180,000 clones, around four fifths occurring once. Sample: PBMCs. These receptors came from a woman between 45 and 60 years old in good health and CMV-seropositive.

V usage is TRBV19 and J usage is TRBJ1-1; D might be TRBD1 (6 bases). The V gene lost 6 bases and the J gene lost 5 bases, with 22 bases spanning the gap. Germline V gene data show CDR1 as LNHDA and CDR2 as SQIVND (reference sequence). The length of the CDR3 is 16 residues. The CDR3 loop reads CASRINTGRRTTEAFF. The CDR3, as DNA: TGTGCCAGTAGAATAAACACAGGGAGAAGAACAACTGAAGCTTTCTTT.

The chain combines TRBV4-2 with TRBJ2-4, with D possibly matching TRBD1 (5 bases). V was shortened by 0 bases and J by 9 bases, with 15 bases between the two germline ends. There are 15 residues in the CDR3. Germline assignment: CDR1 LGHNA and CDR2 YNFKEQ. The CDR3 DNA follows: TGTGCCAGCAGCCAAGATCAGCCGGTCCAGGGCATTCAGTACTTC. The encoded protein is CASSQDQPVQGIQYF.

A word on this clone: A junction end diverges from the germline sequence, so it may reflect a read error. The chain combines TRBV7-9 with TRBJ1-4; TRBD1 matches at 9 bases. CDR3 length equals 16 residues. Germline loops: CDR1 SEHNR, CDR2 FQNEAQ (reference sequence). Written as DNA, the CDR3 is TGTTCCAGCAGCTCCTCCGGGACAGGGATCTATGAAAAACTGTTTTTT. It specifies CSSSSSGTGIYEKLFF.

The J gene is TRBJ1-3, the V gene TRBV7-3, with D perhaps matching TRBD1 (6 bases). CDR1 SGHTA and CDR2 FQGTGA come from the germline V gene. The germline V and J ends were trimmed by 5 bases and 0 bases, with 14 bases remaining between them. This CDR3 has 16 amino acids. CDR3 nucleotides: TGTGCCAGCAGCGCGCAACCGACAGGCTCTGGAAACACCATATATTTT. Encoded protein: CASSAQPTGSGNTIYF.

The chain combines TRBV5-6 with TRBJ1-2; 7 bases fit TRBD1. J lost 4 bases, V lost 4 bases, and 4 bases had no gene match. Germline loops: CDR1 SGHDT, CDR2 YYEEEE. The CDR3 sequence is 13 residues long. The CDR3 sequence: CASSRQGFYGYTF. CDR3 nucleotide sequence: TGTGCCAGCAGCCGACAGGGTTTCTATGGCTACACCTTC.

The gene calls are TRBV12-5 and TRBJ2-5; 8 bases are shared with TRBD1. The closer fit of TRBJ2-7 to the DNA end suggests the J call may be wrong. There are 15 residues in the CDR3. Looked up from germline, CDR1 is LGHNT and CDR2 is FRNRAP. The CDR3 sequence is CASGPHADRVHEQYF. The DNA of the CDR3 is TGTGCTAGTGGCCCCCACGCGGACAGGGTCCACGAGCAGTACTTC.